These 18 T cell receptor beta chains came from one sample sequenced in a study of early T cells in non-severe SARS-CoV-2 infection. In TCRdb, the 5' RACE reads were re-called with MiXCR into one record per CDR3 protein. The sample contains 27,000 or so distinct CDR3 sequences, around 4.5% of which appear only once. The sequencing input was whole blood. The receptor source for this set is an adult who was a healthcare worker with PCR-confirmed SARS-CoV-2 infection or an uninfected control (not recorded which).

The chain employs TRBV6-2 or TRBV6-3 and TRBJ2-2, with 11 nucleotides matching TRBD1. V lost 1 base, J lost 8 bases, and 3 bases stayed unmatched. The germline V gene encodes CDR1 MNHEY and CDR2 SVGEGT. CDR3 length: 15 residues. The CDR3 spells CASSYYGQGAGELFF. The CDR3 DNA reads TGTGCCAGCAGTTACTACGGACAGGGGGCAGGGGAGCTGTTTTTT.

This clonotype was observed many times. The rearrangement uses TRBV7-2 and TRBJ2-5; 9 nucleotides agree with TRBD2. V lost 5 bases to trimming and J lost 4 bases; unmatched junction nucleotides: 5. The CDR3 runs to 14 residues. Per the germline V gene, CDR1 is SGHTA and CDR2 is FQGNSA. CDR3 loop: CASSKGLAAETQYF. The CDR3 DNA sequence: TGTGCCAGCAGCAAGGGACTAGCTGCAGAGACCCAGTACTTC.

At least ten counts were recorded for this clonotype. V gene TRBV27 combines with J gene TRBJ1-2; no firm D call. The CDR3 spans 13 residues. In germline, CDR1 is MNHEY, CDR2 SMNVEV (reference sequence). With 2 bases removed from V and 2 bases from J, the gap between germline ends came to 6 bases. The CDR3 is CASSLDGNYGYTF. CDR3 DNA sequence: TGTGCCAGCAGTTTAGATGGAAACTATGGCTACACCTTC.

This clonotype was found many times. DNA of the CDR3: TGCAGTGCTCGACAAGGGTTTATGATGTATACGCAGTATTTT. It codes for CSARQGFMMYTQYF. V and J are TRBV20-1 and TRBJ2-3; unclear D gene. Trimming pared 5 bases from V and 7 bases from J, leaving 19 bases between. CDR1 is DFQATT, CDR2 SNEGSKA, per germline (reference sequence). The CDR3 is 14 amino acids.

This clonotype was seen ten or more times. V gene TRBV12-3 or TRBV12-4 combines with J gene TRBJ2-1, with a tentative D call TRBD2 (5 bases). V was pared by 3 bases and J by 7 bases, with 13 bases between. The CDR3 runs to 14 residues. The CDR3 protein is CASSFSRGFNEQFF. CDR3 nucleotide sequence: TGTGCCAGCAGTTTTTCACGGGGATTTAATGAGCAGTTCTTC.

This clonotype was seen ten or more times. The chain combines TRBV6-4 with TRBJ2-1; TRBD2 matches 10 bases. With V trimmed by 2 bases and J by 8 bases, 9 bases remained unmatched. Germline-derived CDR1 and CDR2 are MRHNA and SNTAGT. This CDR3 comprises 16 residues. The CDR3 nucleotides are TGTGCCAGCAGTGACACCCTAGCGGGAGAGGTCGATGAGCAGTTCTTC. Amino acids: CASSDTLAGEVDEQFF.

This clonotype came up many times. V usage is TRBV7-2 and J usage is TRBJ2-1, with D tentatively TRBD2 (5 bases). Germline CDR1 is SGHTA and CDR2 is FQGNSA. V lost 9 bases and J lost 6, with 18 bases in between. The CDR3 length is 14 residues. The CDR3 spells CASQLGVALNEQFF. For the CDR3, the DNA is TGTGCCAGTCAGCTTGGAGTAGCGCTCAATGAGCAGTTCTTC. Looking up the rest from reference TRBV7-2 and TRBJ2-1 gives the full variable domain: GAGVSQSPSNKVTEKGKDVELRCDPISGHTALYWYRQSLGQGLEFLIYFQGNSAPDKSGLPSDRFSAERTGGSVSTLTIQRTQQEDSAVYLCASQLGVALNEQFFGPGTRLTVL.

This clonotype was recorded at least ten times. J is TRBJ2-2 and V is TRBV7-9; 13 bases fit TRBD2. In germline, CDR1 is SEHNR, CDR2 FQNEAQ (reference sequence). The CDR3 contains 19 residues. V lost 2 bases, J lost 8 bases, and 14 bases stayed unmatched. This CDR3 is CASSLRRTSGSRTLGELFF. The CDR3 bases are TGTGCCAGCAGCTTAAGGCGGACTAGCGGGAGTCGCACTCTGGGGGAGCTGTTTTTT.

In its sample, this clonotype was seen many times. The V and J genes are TRBV27 and TRBJ2-1, with D possibly TRBD2 on 6 matching bases. V was clipped by 3 bases and J by 9 bases, with 15 bases between them. The CDR3 spans 14 residues. Germline CDR1 reads MNHEY; CDR2 reads SMNVEV (reference sequence). The CDR3 DNA reads as TGTGCCAGCAGTTTCTCCGGGAGCCTGGGTGAGCAGTTCTTC. Translated: CASSFSGSLGEQFF.

There are many counts of this clonotype. The V and J genes are TRBV11-3 and TRBJ2-1; 7 nucleotides align to TRBD1. The trim removed 3 bases at V and 5 bases at J, leaving 7 bases unmatched. The germline gives CDR1 SGHNT, CDR2 YENEEA. This CDR3 is built from 15 residues. For the CDR3, the DNA is TGTGCCAGCAGCTTCACGTGGGACAGCGACAATGAGCAGTTCTTC. As protein: CASSFTWDSDNEQFF. Full variable domain (outside the CDR3, taken from reference TRBV11-3 and TRBJ2-1): EAGVVQSPRYKIIEKKQPVAFWCNPISGHNTLYWYLQNLGQGPELLIRYENEEAVDDSQLPKDRFSAERLKGVDSTLKIQPAELGDSAVYLCASSFTWDSDNEQFFGPGTRLTVL.

This clonotype was counted ten times or more. The rearrangement uses TRBV24-1 and TRBJ1-2; D might be TRBD1 (6 bases). The CDR3 has 15 amino acids. Looked up from germline, CDR1 is KGHDR and CDR2 is SFDVKD. V was shortened by 3 bases and J by 6 bases, with 16 bases between the two germline ends. DNA of the CDR3: TGTGCCACCAGTGATAACAATAGAAGGACAGATGGCTACACCTTC. Protein product: CATSDNNRRTDGYTF.

This clonotype was found many times. The chain couples TRBV29-1 to TRBJ2-3; D uncertain. Deletions cut 0 bases from V and 4 bases from J, with 5 bases between. The CDR3 length is 12 residues. CDR1 and CDR2 from the germline V gene are SQVTM and ANQGSEA. CDR3 DNA: TGCAGCGTTGAAGAGGGGTCAGATACGCAGTATTTT. Protein: CSVEEGSDTQYF.

V usage is TRBV7-3 and J usage is TRBJ2-7; weak D call: TRBD1 (6 bases). The ends were cut back, 5 bases at V and 7 bases at J, with 21 bases in the middle. The CDR3 extends over 15 amino acids. Germline V gene sequence: CDR1 SGHTA, CDR2 FQGTGA. The CDR3 loop is CASSPGAAGATEQYF. CDR3 coding DNA: TGTGCCAGCAGCCCAGGGGCGGCCGGGGCTACGGAGCAGTACTTC.

There are many counts of this clonotype. V usage is TRBV5-6 and J usage is TRBJ2-1; D possibly corresponds to TRBD2 (5 bases). CDR1 SGHDT and CDR2 YYEEEE come from the germline V gene. V was shortened by 4 bases and J by 0 bases, with 20 bases between the two germline ends. The CDR3 contains 18 residues. The CDR3 loop is CASSTTARGLSSYNEQFF. The DNA for the CDR3 is TGTGCCAGCAGCACAACCGCGCGCGGGCTGAGCTCCTACAATGAGCAGTTCTTC.

This clonotype was seen ten or more times. The chain links TRBV20-1 to TRBJ2-1, with D possibly being TRBD2 (5 bases). Trimming cost V 1 base and J 4 bases, with 8 bases left between them. CDR3 length: 13 amino acids. The germline gives CDR1 DFQATT, CDR2 SNEGSKA (reference sequence). CDR3: CSARVSGYNEQFF. DNA of the CDR3: TGCAGTGCTAGAGTCAGCGGATACAATGAGCAGTTCTTC.

In this sample, this clonotype turned up a few times. The chain has TRBV12-3 or TRBV12-4 and TRBJ2-5; 7 bases agree with TRBD2. V lost 3 bases, J lost 4 bases, and 8 bases stayed unmatched. This CDR3 is built from 15 residues. For the CDR3, the DNA is TGTGCCAGCAGTTTGTCCAGCGGGACTCGAGAGACCCAGTACTTC. Its translation: CASSLSSGTRETQYF.

This clonotype was found a few times. J is TRBJ1-6 and V is TRBV11-2; no clear D. The CDR3 has 15 amino acids. Germline V gene lookup returns CDR1 SGHAT and CDR2 FQNNGV. V shed 0 bases and J shed 7 bases, with 10 bases lying between them. The CDR3 DNA sequence: TGTGCCAGCAGCTTAGATCCCTCGGGGAATTCACCCCTCCACTTT. It is translated as CASSLDPSGNSPLHF.

This clonotype has a count of ten or more. V and J are TRBV18 and TRBJ1-3, with no clear D. This CDR3 has 14 residues. V lost 2 bases, J lost 0 bases, and 5 bases lay in between. Germline lookup yields CDR1 KGHSH and CDR2 LQKENI. The CDR3 loop is CASSPEHSGNTIYF. CDR3 DNA: TGTGCCAGCTCACCAGAGCACTCTGGAAACACCATATATTTT.